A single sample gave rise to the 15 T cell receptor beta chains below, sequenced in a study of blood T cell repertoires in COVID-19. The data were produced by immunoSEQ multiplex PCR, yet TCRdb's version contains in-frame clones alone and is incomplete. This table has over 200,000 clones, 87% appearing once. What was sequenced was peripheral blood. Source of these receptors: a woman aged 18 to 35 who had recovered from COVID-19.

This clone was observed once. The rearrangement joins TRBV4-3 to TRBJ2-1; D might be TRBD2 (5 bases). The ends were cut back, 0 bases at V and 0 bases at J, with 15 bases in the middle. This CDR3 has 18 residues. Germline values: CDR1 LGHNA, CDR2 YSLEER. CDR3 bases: TGCGCCAGCAGCCAAGATTTTGGCGGGTCGAGCTCCTACAATGAGCAGTTCTTC. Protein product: CASSQDFGGSSSYNEQFF.

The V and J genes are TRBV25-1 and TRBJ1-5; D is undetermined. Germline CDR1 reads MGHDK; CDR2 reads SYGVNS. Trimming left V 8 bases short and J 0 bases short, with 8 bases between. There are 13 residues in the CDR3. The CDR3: CASRGYSNQPQHF. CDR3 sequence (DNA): TGTGCCAGCCGCGGATATAGCAATCAGCCCCAGCATTTT.

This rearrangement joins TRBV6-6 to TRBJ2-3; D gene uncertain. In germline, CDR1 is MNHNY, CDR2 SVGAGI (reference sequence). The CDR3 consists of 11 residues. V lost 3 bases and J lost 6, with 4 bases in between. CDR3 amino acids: CASSYEDTQYF. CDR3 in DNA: TGTGCCAGCAGTTATGAGGATACGCAGTATTTT.

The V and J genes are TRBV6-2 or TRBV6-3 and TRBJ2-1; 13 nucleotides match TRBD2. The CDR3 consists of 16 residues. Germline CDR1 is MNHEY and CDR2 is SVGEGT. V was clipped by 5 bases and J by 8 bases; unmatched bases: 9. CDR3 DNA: TGTGCCAGCAGTGCGGCGGGACTAGCGGGATTCGATGAGCAGTTCTTC. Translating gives CASSAAGLAGFDEQFF.

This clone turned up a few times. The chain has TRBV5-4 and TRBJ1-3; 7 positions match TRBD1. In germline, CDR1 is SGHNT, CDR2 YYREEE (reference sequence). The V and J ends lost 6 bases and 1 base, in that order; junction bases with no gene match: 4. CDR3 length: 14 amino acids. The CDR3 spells CASNEQGSGNTIYF. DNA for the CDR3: TGTGCCAGCAATGAACAGGGGTCTGGAAACACCATATATTTT. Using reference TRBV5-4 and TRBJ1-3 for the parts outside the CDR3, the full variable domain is ETGVTQSPTHLIKTRGQQVTLRCSSQSGHNTVSWYQQALGQGPQFIFQYYREEENGRGNFPPRFSGLQFPNYSSELNVNALELDDSALYLCASNEQGSGNTIYFGEGSWLTVV.

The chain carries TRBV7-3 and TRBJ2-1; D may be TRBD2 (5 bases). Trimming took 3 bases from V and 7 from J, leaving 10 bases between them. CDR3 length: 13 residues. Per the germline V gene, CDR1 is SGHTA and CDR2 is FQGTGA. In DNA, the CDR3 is TGTGCCAGCAGCTTCCCCGGGGAGAATGAGCAGTTCTTC. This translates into CASSFPGENEQFF.

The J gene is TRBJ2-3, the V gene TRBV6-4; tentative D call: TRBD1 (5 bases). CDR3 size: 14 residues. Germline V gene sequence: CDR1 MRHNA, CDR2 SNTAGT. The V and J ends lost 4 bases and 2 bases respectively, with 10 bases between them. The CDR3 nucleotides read TGTGCCAGCAGTGGGGGCGGCGCCACAGATACGCAGTATTTT. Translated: CASSGGGATDTQYF.

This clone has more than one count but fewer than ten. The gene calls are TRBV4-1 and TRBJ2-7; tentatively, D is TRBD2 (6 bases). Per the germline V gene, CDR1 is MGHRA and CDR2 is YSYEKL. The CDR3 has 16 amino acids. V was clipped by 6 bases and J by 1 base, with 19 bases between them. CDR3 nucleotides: TGCGCCAGCAGTCGATTCCGGCGGGGATCATCCTACGAGCAGTACTTC. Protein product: CASSRFRRGSSYEQYF.

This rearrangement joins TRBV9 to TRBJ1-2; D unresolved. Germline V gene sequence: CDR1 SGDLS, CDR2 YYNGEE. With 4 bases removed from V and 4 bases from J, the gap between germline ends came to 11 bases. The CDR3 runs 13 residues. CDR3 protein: CASSSWEGYGYTF. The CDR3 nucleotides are TGTGCCAGCAGCAGTTGGGAGGGCTATGGCTACACCTTC. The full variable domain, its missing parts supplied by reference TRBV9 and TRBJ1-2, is DSGVTQTPKHLITATGQRVTLRCSPRSGDLSVYWYQQSLDQGLQFLIQYYNGEERAKGNILERFSAQQFPDLHSELNLSSLELGDSALYFCASSSWEGYGYTFGSGTRLTVV.

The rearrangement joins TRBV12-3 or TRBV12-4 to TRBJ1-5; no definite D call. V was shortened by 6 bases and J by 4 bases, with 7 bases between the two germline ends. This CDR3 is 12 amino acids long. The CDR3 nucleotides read TGTGCCAGCAGATACTTGAATCAGCCCCAGCATTTT. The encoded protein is CASRYLNQPQHF.

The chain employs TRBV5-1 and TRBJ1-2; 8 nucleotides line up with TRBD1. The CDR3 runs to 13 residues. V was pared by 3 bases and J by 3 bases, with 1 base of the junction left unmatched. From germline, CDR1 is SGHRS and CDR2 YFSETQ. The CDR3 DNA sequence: TGCGCCAGCAGCTCACAGGGGGACTATGGCTACACCTTC. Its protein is CASSSQGDYGYTF.

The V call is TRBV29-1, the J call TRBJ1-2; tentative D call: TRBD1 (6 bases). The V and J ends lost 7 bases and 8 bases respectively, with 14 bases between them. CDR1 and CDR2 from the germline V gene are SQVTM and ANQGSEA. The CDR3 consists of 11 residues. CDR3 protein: CSGGPTPGYTF. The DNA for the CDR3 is TGCAGCGGGGGGCCCACACCCGGCTACACCTTC. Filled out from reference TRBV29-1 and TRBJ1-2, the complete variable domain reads SAVISQKPSRDICQRGTSLTIQCQVDSQVTMMFWYRQQPGQSLTLIATANQGSEATYESGFVIDKFPISRPNLTFSTLTVSNMSPEDSSIYLCSGGPTPGYTFGSGTRLTVV.

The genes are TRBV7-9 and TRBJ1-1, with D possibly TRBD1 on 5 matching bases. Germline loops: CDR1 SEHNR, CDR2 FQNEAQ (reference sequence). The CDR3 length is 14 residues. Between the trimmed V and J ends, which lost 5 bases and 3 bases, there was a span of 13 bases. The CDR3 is CASSPGGSDTEAFF. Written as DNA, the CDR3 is TGTGCCAGCAGCCCCGGGGGATCGGACACTGAAGCTTTCTTT.

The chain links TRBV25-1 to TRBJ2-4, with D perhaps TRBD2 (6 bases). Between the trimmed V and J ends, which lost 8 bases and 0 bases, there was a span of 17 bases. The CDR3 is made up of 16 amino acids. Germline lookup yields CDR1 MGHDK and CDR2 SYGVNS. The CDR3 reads CASDGGSQLAKNIQYF. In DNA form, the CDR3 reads TGTGCCAGCGATGGGGGGAGTCAACTAGCCAAAAACATTCAGTACTTC.

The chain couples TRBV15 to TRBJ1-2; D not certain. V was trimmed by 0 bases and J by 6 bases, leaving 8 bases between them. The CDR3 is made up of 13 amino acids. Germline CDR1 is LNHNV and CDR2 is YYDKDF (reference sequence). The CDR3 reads CATSRDPQNGYTF. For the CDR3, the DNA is TGTGCCACCAGCAGAGACCCCCAGAATGGCTACACCTTC.